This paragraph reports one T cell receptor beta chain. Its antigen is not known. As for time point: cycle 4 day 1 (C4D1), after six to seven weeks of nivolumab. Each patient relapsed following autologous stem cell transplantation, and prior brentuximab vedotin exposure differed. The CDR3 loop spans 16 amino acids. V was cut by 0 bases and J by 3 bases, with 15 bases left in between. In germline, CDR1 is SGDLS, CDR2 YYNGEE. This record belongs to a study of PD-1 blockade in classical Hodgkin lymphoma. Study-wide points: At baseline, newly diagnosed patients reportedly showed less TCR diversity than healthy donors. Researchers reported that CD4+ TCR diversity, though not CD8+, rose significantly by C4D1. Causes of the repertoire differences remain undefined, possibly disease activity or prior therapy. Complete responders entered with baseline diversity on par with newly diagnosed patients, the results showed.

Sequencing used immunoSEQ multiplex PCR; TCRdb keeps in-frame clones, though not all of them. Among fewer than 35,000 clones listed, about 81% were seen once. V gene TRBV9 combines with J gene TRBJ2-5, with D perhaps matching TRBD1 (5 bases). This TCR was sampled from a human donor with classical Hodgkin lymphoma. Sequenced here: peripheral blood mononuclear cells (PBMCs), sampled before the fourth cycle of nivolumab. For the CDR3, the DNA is TGTGCCAGCAGCGTAGGTTGGGGCAGCATAAAAGAGACCCAGTACTTC. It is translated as CASSVGWGSIKETQYF.